This T cell receptor beta chain came from a study of T cells in pancreatic ductal adenocarcinoma. No neoadjuvant therapy was given to the selected pancreatic ductal adenocarcinoma patients before their surgery. Here immunoSEQ multiplex PCR was the method, and the copy in TCRdb shows in-frame clones only, minus some. In the table there are over 15,000 clones, 88% of which are singletons. Concerning this clone itself: As yet, its antigen is unknown.

The junction had 13 bases not matched to a gene; V was cut back by 5 bases and J by 7 bases. Germline-derived CDR1 and CDR2 are SGHAT and FQDESV (reference sequence). This CDR3 has 16 amino acids. Overall study findings and caveats: Unique clonotypes were about 8-fold more numerous in blood than in tumor.

Sequencing was carried out using PBMCs. This TCR derives from a human donor with pancreatic ductal adenocarcinoma. This chain joins TRBV11-1 and TRBJ1-4; 7 bases align to TRBD1. The CDR3 loop reads CASSGPTGSLGEKLFF. The DNA of the CDR3 is TGTGCCAGCAGCGGACCGACAGGGAGTCTAGGTGAAAAACTGTTTTTT.